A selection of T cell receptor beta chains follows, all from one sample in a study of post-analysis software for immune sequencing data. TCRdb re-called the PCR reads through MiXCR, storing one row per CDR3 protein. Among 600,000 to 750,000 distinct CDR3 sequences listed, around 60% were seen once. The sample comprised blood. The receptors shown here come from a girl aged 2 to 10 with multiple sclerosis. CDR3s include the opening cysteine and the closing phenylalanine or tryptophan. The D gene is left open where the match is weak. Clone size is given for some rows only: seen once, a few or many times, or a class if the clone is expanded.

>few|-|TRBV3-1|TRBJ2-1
CASSQGLSFDEQFF
TGTGCCAGCAGCCAAGGACTATCGTTCGATGAGCAGTTCTTC
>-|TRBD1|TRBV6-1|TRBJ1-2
CASSQRPGTGVANYGYTF
TGTGCCAGCAGTCAGCGTCCCGGGACAGGGGTAGCTAACTATGGCTACACCTTC
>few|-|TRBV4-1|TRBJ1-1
CASSQDDIRAGEVPEAFF
TGCGCCAGCAGCCAAGACGACATAAGGGCCGGGGAGGTTCCTGAAGCTTTCTTT
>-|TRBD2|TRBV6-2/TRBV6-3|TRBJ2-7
CASSWGYVGGNNEQYF
TGTGCCAGCAGTTGGGGGTACGTCGGGGGGAACAATGAGCAGTACTTC
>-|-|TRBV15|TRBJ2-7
CATSRGGAPEQYF
TGTGCCACCAGCAGAGGGGGAGCCCCGGAGCAGTACTTC
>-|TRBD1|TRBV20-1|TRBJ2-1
CSARVVDRVGDEQFF
TGCAGTGCTAGAGTAGTCGACAGGGTGGGAGATGAGCAGTTCTTC
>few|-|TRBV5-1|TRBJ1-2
CASSLEAGTNYGYTF
TGCGCCAGCAGCTTGGAGGCAGGGACTAACTATGGCTACACCTTC
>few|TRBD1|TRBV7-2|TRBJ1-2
CASSPTGGRGYTF
TGTGCCAGCAGCCCGACAGGGGGTAGGGGCTACACCTTC
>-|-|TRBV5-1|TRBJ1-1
CASSPGGTPGTEAFF
TGCGCCAGCAGCCCCGGAGGAACTCCCGGCACTGAAGCTTTCTTT
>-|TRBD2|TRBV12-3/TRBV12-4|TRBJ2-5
CASRRRGAETQYF
TGTGCCAGCAGGCGGCGGGGGGCAGAGACCCAGTACTTC
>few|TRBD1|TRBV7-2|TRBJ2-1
CASSVNSGGINEQFF
TGTGCCAGCAGCGTAAATTCAGGGGGAATCAATGAGCAGTTCTTC
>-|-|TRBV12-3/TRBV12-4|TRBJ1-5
CASSLGESPNQPQHF
TGTGCCAGCAGTTTAGGGGAGTCTCCCAATCAGCCCCAGCATTTT
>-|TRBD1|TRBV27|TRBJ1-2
CASSSDRGRGYTF
TGTGCCAGCAGTTCAGACAGGGGGAGAGGCTACACCTTC
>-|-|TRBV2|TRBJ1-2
CASDWGDGYTF
TGTGCCAGTGACTGGGGGGATGGCTACACCTTC
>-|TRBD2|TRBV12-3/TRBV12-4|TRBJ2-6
CASSFGEGSRANVLTF
TGTGCCAGCAGTTTCGGGGAGGGGTCAAGGGCCAACGTCCTGACTTTC
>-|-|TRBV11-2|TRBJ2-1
CASSPLGENEQFF
TGTGCCAGCAGCCCTCTTGGGGAAAATGAGCAGTTCTTC
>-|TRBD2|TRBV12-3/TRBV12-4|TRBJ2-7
CANSLGGTSGSREQYF
TGTGCCAACAGTTTAGGGGGAACTAGCGGGTCTCGCGAGCAGTACTTC
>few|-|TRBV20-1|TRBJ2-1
CSARPPHEQFF
TGCAGTGCTAGGCCCCCCCACGAGCAGTTCTTC
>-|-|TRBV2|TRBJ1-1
CACPDRLNTEAFF
TGTGCCTGTCCGGACAGATTGAACACTGAAGCTTTCTTT
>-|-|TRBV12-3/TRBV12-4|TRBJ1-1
CASSFAGANPEAFF
TGTGCCAGCAGTTTTGCGGGGGCGAACCCTGAAGCTTTCTTT
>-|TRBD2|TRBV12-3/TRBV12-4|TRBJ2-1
CASSLESGGNNEQFF
TGTGCCAGCAGTTTAGAGAGCGGGGGGAACAATGAGCAGTTCTTC